This TCR beta chain was identified during a study of blood T cell repertoires in COVID-19. Clones were read by immunoSEQ multiplex PCR, and TCRdb kept only the in-frame ones, dropping some. The sample holds under 150,000 clones, roughly 80% seen once. This clone was recorded once. In germline, CDR1 is DFQATT, CDR2 SNEGSKA (reference sequence). CDR3 length: 16 residues. Trimming removed 3 bases at V and 2 bases at J, with 17 bases between. This chain joins TRBV20-1 and TRBJ2-1, with D possibly TRBD1 on 6 matching bases. The sample comprised peripheral blood. The receptor was derived from a woman between 50 and 59 years old with active or convalescent COVID-19. CDR3 DNA: TGCAGTGCTAGTCGCACCGGGACAAGGGCCTACAATGAGCAGTTCTTC. Translated, it gives CSASRTGTRAYNEQFF.